This T cell receptor beta chain was captured in a study of identical twins. Comment on this clonotype: No antigen is known for it.

V was trimmed by 3 bases and J by 4 bases, leaving 13 bases between them. CDR1 is MGHDK and CDR2 is SYGVNS in the germline V gene. The CDR3 loop spans 16 amino acids. One entry per CDR3 protein results from TCRdb running MiXCR on the 5' RACE reads. The data hold fewer than 900,000 distinct CDR3 sequences, with approximately 22% observed a single time. Study-level points and caveats: These conclusions were based on statistical analysis (cross-sectional, not following the same donors). Among out-of-frame alpha sequences shared by twins, low generation probability occurred in excess.

These sequences were also reported in another study, on T cells expressing NK-cell markers. That source adds: Among CD8+ T cells from six donors, dominant NKG2C+ clonotypes accounted for roughly 1.0-7.0%. These clonotypes additionally ranked first within the CD3+CD56-NKG2C+ fraction of a few donors.

The receptor was derived from a woman younger than 35 in good health. The sequencing input was PBMCs. The J gene is TRBJ2-6, the V gene TRBV25-1; no firm D call. The CDR3 nucleotides read TGTGCCAGCAGTGACCCCTCCCTTGGCGGGGCCAACGTCCTGACTTTC. It is translated as CASSDPSLGGANVLTF.